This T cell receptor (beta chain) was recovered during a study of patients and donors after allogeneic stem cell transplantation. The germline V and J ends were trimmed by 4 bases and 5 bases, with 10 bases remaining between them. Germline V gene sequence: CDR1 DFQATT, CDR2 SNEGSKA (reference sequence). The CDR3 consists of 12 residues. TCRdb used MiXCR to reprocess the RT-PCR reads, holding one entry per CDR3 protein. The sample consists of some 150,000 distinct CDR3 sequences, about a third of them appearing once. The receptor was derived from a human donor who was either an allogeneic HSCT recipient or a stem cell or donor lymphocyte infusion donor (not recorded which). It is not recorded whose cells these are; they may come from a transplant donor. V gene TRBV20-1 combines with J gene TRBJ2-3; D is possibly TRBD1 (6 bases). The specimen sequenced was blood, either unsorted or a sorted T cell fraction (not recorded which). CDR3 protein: CSATGAGDTQYF. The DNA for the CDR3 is TGCAGTGCTACAGGGGCAGGAGATACGCAGTATTTT.